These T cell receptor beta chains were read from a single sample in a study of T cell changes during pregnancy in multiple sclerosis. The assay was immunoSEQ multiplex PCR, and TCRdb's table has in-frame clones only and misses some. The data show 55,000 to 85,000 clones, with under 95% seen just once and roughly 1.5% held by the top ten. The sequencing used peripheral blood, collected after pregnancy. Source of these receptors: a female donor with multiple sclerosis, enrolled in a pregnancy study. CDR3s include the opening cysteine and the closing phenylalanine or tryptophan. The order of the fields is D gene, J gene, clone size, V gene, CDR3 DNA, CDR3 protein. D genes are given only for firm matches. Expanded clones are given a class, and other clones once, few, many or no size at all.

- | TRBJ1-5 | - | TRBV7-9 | TGTGCCAGCAGCTTAGACAGCATTCAGCCCCAGCATTTT | CASSLDSIQPQHF
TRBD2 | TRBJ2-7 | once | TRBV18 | TGTGCCAGCTCAACTACCAATAGCGGGAACTCCTACGAGCAGTACTTC | CASSTTNSGNSYEQYF
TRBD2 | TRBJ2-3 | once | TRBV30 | TGTGCCTGGAGAAATGAGGGAGGGCGAACAGATACGCAGTATTTT | CAWRNEGGRTDTQYF
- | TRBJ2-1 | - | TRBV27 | TGTGCCAGCAAGTTTTTTGGCGGATACAATGAGCAGTTCTTC | CASKFFGGYNEQFF
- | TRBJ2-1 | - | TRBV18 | TGTGCCAGCTCACCCCCCCGGGAGAGCGGCCGCTCCTACAATGAGCAGTTCTTC | CASSPPRESGRSYNEQFF
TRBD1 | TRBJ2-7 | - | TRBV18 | TGTGCCAGCTCACCAAAGGGACAGATACACTACGAGCAGTACTTC | CASSPKGQIHYEQYF
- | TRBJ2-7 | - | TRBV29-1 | TGCAGCGTCTATGTGGCAGGGGAGACCTACGAGCAGTACTTC | CSVYVAGETYEQYF
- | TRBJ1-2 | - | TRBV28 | TGTGCCAGCAGCCTAGGACAGCTGACCTATGGCTACACCTTC | CASSLGQLTYGYTF
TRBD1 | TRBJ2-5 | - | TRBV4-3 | TGCGCCAGCAGCCAAGATTATAGGGGGCTAAGTGAGACCCAGTACTTC | CASSQDYRGLSETQYF
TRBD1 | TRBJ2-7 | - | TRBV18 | TGTGCCAGCTCACCGGGGACAGGGAGCTACGAGCAGTACTTC | CASSPGTGSYEQYF
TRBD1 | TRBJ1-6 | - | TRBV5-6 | TGTGCCAGCAGCTTGGTCCGACAGGGAGAATCACCCCTCCACTTT | CASSLVRQGESPLHF
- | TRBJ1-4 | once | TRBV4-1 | TGCGCCAGCAGCCAAGACACGGTTCGGGGTAATGAAAAACTGTTTTTT | CASSQDTVRGNEKLFF
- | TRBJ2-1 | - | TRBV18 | TGTGCCAGCTCACTAGACAGCTACAATGAGCAGTTCTTC | CASSLDSYNEQFF
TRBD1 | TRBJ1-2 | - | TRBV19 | TGTGCCAGTAGTATATCGGGACAGGGAGGTTACGGCTATGGCTACACCTTC | CASSISGQGGYGYGYTF
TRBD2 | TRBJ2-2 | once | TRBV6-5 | TGTGCCAGCAGTAGGGACTACACGTACACCGGGGAGCTGTTTTTT | CASSRDYTYTGELFF
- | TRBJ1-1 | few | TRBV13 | TGTGCCAGCAGCTTCTTCACTGAAGCTTTCTTT | CASSFFTEAFF
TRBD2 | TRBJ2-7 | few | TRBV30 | TGTGCCTGGAGTTGGGGGGGCGAGCAGTACTTC | CAWSWGGEQYF
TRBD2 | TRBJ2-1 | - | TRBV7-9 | TGTGCCAGCAGCTTAGTCAAAGCGGGAGGGCCGCATGAGCAGTTCTTC | CASSLVKAGGPHEQFF
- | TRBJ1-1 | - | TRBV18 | TGTGCCAGCTCACCCCAGGGTATTCGTAGAGTGAACACTGAAGCTTTCTTT | CASSPQGIRRVNTEAFF
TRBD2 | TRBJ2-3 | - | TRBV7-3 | TGTGCCAGCAGCCCCGGGACTAGCATGAATACGCAGTATTTT | CASSPGTSMNTQYF
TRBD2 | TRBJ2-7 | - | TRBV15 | TGTGCCACCAGCCCTACGGGACTAGCGACATACTCCTACGAGCAGTACTTC | CATSPTGLATYSYEQYF
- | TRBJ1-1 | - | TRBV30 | TGTGCCTGGAGTTACAGGAACACTGAAGCTTTCTTT | CAWSYRNTEAFF
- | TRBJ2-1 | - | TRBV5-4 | TGTGCCAGCAGGGGGGGGGCCAGGGGCTCCTACAATGAGCAGTTCTTC | CASRGGARGSYNEQFF
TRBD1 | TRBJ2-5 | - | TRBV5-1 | TGCGCCAGCAGCTTGCCAGGGGGACCCCAAGAGACCCAGTACTTC | CASSLPGGPQETQYF
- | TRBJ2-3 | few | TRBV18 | TGTGCCAGCTCAACGGTCACAGATACGCAGTATTTT | CASSTVTDTQYF
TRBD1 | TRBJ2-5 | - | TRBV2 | TGTGCCAGCAGTGATAGGGGACAGGGGAGCCAAGAGACCCAGTACTTC | CASSDRGQGSQETQYF
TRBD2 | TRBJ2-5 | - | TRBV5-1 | TGCGCCAGCAGCGGACCCGGGACTAGCGAAAGCGAGACCCAGTACTTC | CASSGPGTSESETQYF
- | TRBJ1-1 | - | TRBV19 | TGTGCCAGTAGCCGCAGGGCCGGGACTGAAGCTTTCTTT | CASSRRAGTEAFF
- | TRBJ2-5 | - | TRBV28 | TGTGCCAGCAGTTTATCAGGGGTCACCCGAGAGACCCAGTACTTC | CASSLSGVTRETQYF